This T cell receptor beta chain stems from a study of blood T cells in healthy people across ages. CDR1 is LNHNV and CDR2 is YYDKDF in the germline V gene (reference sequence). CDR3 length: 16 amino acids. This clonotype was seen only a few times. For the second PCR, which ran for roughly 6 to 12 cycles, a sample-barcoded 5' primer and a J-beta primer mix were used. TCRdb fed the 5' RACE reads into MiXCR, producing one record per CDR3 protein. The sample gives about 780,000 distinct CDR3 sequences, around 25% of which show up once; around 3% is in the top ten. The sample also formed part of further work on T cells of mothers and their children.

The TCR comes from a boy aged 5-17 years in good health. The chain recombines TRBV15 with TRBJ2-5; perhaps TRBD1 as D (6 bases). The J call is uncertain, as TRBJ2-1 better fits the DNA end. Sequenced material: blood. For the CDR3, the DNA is TGTGCCACCAGCAGACGCCTGGGGGCCTACGACAGTGAGCAGTTCTTC. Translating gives CATSRRLGAYDSEQFF.